The 19 T cell receptor beta chains presented below share a single source sample, sequenced in a study of spatial heterogeneity in lung cancer. The time point: blood taken at disease recurrence. Sequencing covered unsorted whole RNA taken from tumor, nontumor lung or frozen PBMC. TCRdb re-derived calls from the 5' RACE reads in MiXCR, one entry per CDR3 protein. The table shows 8,500 to 10,000 distinct CDR3 sequences, with under 5% occurring only once. Material: PBMCs, obtained at recurrence. The receptor source for this set is a female donor with early-stage non-small cell lung cancer.

This clonotype was seen ten or more times. In a library made to pick up alpha chains, this beta chain is a stray read with a size that means little. V gene TRBV7-8 combines with J gene TRBJ2-5; 8 bases are a match to TRBD2. The J segment lost 5 bases and the V segment lost 8 bases, leaving 13 bases of the junction unmatched. CDR1 and CDR2 (germline): SGHVS, FQNEAQ. The CDR3 sequence is 15 residues long. The CDR3 sequence is CASGSGTRVAETQYF. DNA of the CDR3: TGTGCCAGCGGATCCGGGACTAGGGTTGCTGAGACCCAGTACTTC.

This clonotype has a count of ten or more. This beta chain is an off-target read within a library intended for alpha chains, so its frequency means little. V is TRBV5-4 and J is TRBJ2-3; D may match TRBD1 or TRBD2 (6 bases each). Trimming shortened V by 7 bases and J by 1 base, and 16 bases separated the two germline ends. This CDR3 comprises 15 residues. Germline V gene lookup returns CDR1 SGHNT and CDR2 YYREEE (reference sequence). This CDR3 reads CASGTGGSGTDTQYF. In DNA form, the CDR3 reads TGTGCCAGCGGGACCGGGGGCTCGGGCACAGATACGCAGTATTTT. Filled out from reference TRBV5-4 and TRBJ2-3, the complete variable domain reads ETGVTQSPTHLIKTRGQQVTLRCSSQSGHNTVSWYQQALGQGPQFIFQYYREEENGRGNFPPRFSGLQFPNYSSELNVNALELDDSALYLCASGTGGSGTDTQYFGPGTRLTVL.

This clonotype was seen ten or more times. The library was prepared for alpha chains; this beta chain is a stray read, so its frequency means little. V usage is TRBV28 and J usage is TRBJ1-5, with TRBD1 matching over 7 bases. There are 13 residues in the CDR3. CDR1 and CDR2 (germline): MDHEN, SYDVKM. J was trimmed by 4 bases and V by 7 bases; bases with no gene match: 4. CDR3 bases: TGTGCCAGCAACCCACAGGGGAATCAGCCCCAGCATTTT. It translates to CASNPQGNQPQHF. The entire variable domain, with the rest obtained from reference TRBV28 and TRBJ1-5, is as follows: DVKVTQSSRYLVKRTGEKVFLECVQDMDHENMFWYRQDPGLGLRLIYFSYDVKMKEKGDIPEGYSVSREKKERFSLILESASTNQTSMYLCASNPQGNQPQHFGDGTRLSIL.

This clonotype is classed as medium-sized. This beta chain lies outside the target of a library built for alpha chains; its clone size means little. The V and J genes are TRBV7-2 and TRBJ1-4, with a possible D match to TRBD1 (5 bases). CDR1 and CDR2 (germline): SGHTA, FQGNSA. Trimming took off 5 bases at V and 4 bases at J, with 14 bases between the two ends. The CDR3 runs to 15 residues. CDR3 sequence: CASSRDGRGNEKLFF. The DNA for the CDR3 is TGTGCCAGCAGCCGAGACGGGAGGGGTAATGAAAAACTGTTTTTT. Based on the CDR3 plus reference TRBV7-2 and TRBJ1-4, the full variable domain is GAGVSQSPSNKVTEKGKDVELRCDPISGHTALYWYRQSLGQGLEFLIYFQGNSAPDKSGLPSDRFSAERTGGSVSTLTIQRTQQEDSAVYLCASSRDGRGNEKLFFGSGTQLSVL.

This clonotype was seen many times. One junction end does not reproduce the germline sequence, and a read error may be involved. This beta chain is a stray sequence in a library constructed for alpha chains; its clone size is not meaningful. The chain employs TRBV3-1 and TRBJ1-2, with TRBD1 as a possible D gene (5 bases). The CDR3 is 12 residues long. The V gene's germline CDR1 is LGHDT and CDR2 YNNKEL (reference sequence). CDR3 coding DNA: TGTGCCAGCAGCCAAGATCGACGGGGCCTCGCCTTC. Its protein is CASSQDRRGLAF.

As to this clonotype: This may be a read error, as it is one base from a much larger clone. The size of this beta chain means little, since it is a stray read in a library made for alpha chains. V usage is TRBV6-2 or TRBV6-3 and J usage is TRBJ2-5; 8 bases map to TRBD2. Per germline, CDR1 MNHEY and CDR2 SVGEGT. The CDR3 consists of 16 residues. The CDR3 sequence: CASTQSRAGGQESQYF. The CDR3 region has the DNA TGTGCCAGCACCCAGTCCCGGGCGGGGGGACAAGAGTCCCAGTACTTC.

This clonotype has ten or more counts. A library made for alpha chains picked up this beta chain off target, so its size means little. The rearrangement links TRBV6-1 to TRBJ2-5; the D call may be TRBD1 or TRBD2 (5 bases each). CDR1 is MNHNS and CDR2 is SASEGT in the germline V gene. V lost 4 bases to trimming and J lost 1 base, with 7 bases between them. This CDR3 region has 13 residues. The CDR3 DNA follows: TGTGCCAGCAGTGGGGGGAGCCAAGAGACCCAGTACTTC. Protein sequence: CASSGGSQETQYF.

As concerns this clonotype: A much larger clone sits a single nucleotide away, making a read error possible. Found in a library prepared for alpha chains, this beta chain is an off-target read, and its abundance has little meaning. The V gene is TRBV6-2 or TRBV6-3, the J gene TRBJ1-1; the D is unclear. Trimming left V 8 bases short and J 6 bases short, with 19 bases between. Germline V gene data show CDR1 as MNHEY and CDR2 as SVGEGT. The CDR3 runs to 14 residues. The DNA for the CDR3 is TGTGCCAGCGGTCCCCTTGGATCACGTCCTGAAGCTTTCTTT. This translates into CASGPLGSRPEAFF.

This clonotype was seen ten or more times. Because the library targeted alpha chains, this beta chain is an off-target read whose size means little. CDR3 DNA sequence: TGTGCCAGCAGTACAGGGGGCGACATGACGGACACCGGGGAGCTGTTTTTT. Its protein product is CASSTGGDMTDTGELFF. The chain combines TRBV4-2 with TRBJ2-2, with TRBD1 matching 9 bases. With 6 bases clipped from V and 3 bases from J, the junction kept 11 bases outside the gene matches. This CDR3 has 17 residues. Germline CDR1 and CDR2: LGHNA and YNFKEQ.

This clonotype has ten or more counts. This beta chain represents an off-target read in a library built for alpha chains; its size is of limited meaning. This chain uses TRBV28 with TRBJ1-3; TRBD1 might be the D (6 bases). This CDR3 has 15 residues. CDR1 is MDHEN and CDR2 is SYDVKM in the germline V gene. V lost 6 bases and J lost 2, with 14 bases in between. CDR3 protein: CASSLGGSTGNTIYF. DNA of the CDR3: TGTGCCAGCAGCCTAGGGGGGTCTACTGGAAACACCATATATTTT.

For this clonotype: Found in a library prepared for alpha chains, this beta chain is an off-target read, and its abundance has little meaning. This chain uses TRBV7-2 with TRBJ1-1, with D unclear. The germline V gene encodes CDR1 SGHTA and CDR2 FQGNSA. There are 14 residues in the CDR3. Trimming took off 6 bases at V and 9 bases at J, with 20 bases between the two ends. CDR3 sequence: CASSLSSGSRKAFF. The CDR3 nucleotides are TGTGCCAGCAGTCTATCCTCCGGGTCCCGCAAAGCTTTCTTT.

This clonotype occurred many times. The size of this beta chain means little, since it is a stray read in a library made for alpha chains. The chain is built from TRBV7-9 and TRBJ1-1; maybe TRBD1 (5 bases). CDR1 is SEHNR and CDR2 is FQNEAQ in the germline V gene (reference sequence). The CDR3 runs to 17 residues. V was pared by 4 bases and J by 1 base, with 19 bases between. The CDR3 nucleotides are TGTGCCAGCAGCTACCAGATGGGCAGGGTTCGGAACACTGAAGCTTTCTTT. This encodes CASSYQMGRVRNTEAFF.

This clonotype came up many times. This beta chain slipped into a library made for alpha chains as a stray read, so its size is not meaningful. The V call is TRBV7-9, the J call TRBJ2-3; tentatively, D is TRBD2 (6 bases). Trimming stripped 3 bases from V and 3 bases from J, with 13 bases between. Germline V gene data show CDR1 as SEHNR and CDR2 as FQNEAQ (reference sequence). The CDR3 has 15 residues. CDR3 sequence reads: CASSFGGGVTDTQYF. The CDR3 DNA is TGTGCCAGCAGCTTCGGCGGCGGGGTGACAGATACGCAGTATTTT.

Details on this clonotype: The library was built for alpha chains, so this beta chain is an off-target read and its size means little. This rearrangement joins TRBV28 to TRBJ2-3, with D perhaps TRBD2 (7 bases). CDR3 length: 17 residues. CDR1 MDHEN and CDR2 SYDVKM come from the germline V gene. Trimming removed 8 bases from V and 2 bases from J, with 23 bases in between. CDR3: CASYPSGQGRDTDTQYF. CDR3 nucleotides: TGTGCCAGCTACCCATCGGGCCAGGGGAGGGACACAGATACGCAGTATTTT.

Many counts were recorded for this clonotype. This beta chain turned up in a library designed for alpha chains; as an off-target read, its abundance says little. V and J are TRBV5-1 and TRBJ2-5, with 7 bases matching TRBD1. The CDR3 has 15 amino acids. V was clipped by 3 bases and J by 1 base; unmatched bases: 6. Germline CDR1 reads SGHRS; CDR2 reads YFSETQ. CDR3 sequence: CASSSPDRSQETQYF. In DNA form, the CDR3 reads TGCGCCAGCAGCTCCCCGGACAGGAGCCAAGAGACCCAGTACTTC.

At least ten counts were recorded for this clonotype. A library made for alpha chains picked up this beta chain off target, so its size means little. The rearrangement joins TRBV28 to TRBJ1-6; 7 nucleotides agree with TRBD1. The length of the CDR3 is 17 residues. Germline assignment: CDR1 MDHEN and CDR2 SYDVKM. After removal of 2 bases from V and 0 bases from J, the junction contained 4 bases not matched to a gene. CDR3 residues: CASSLADRSSYNSPLHF. Here the CDR3 DNA reads TGTGCCAGCAGTTTAGCGGACAGGAGCTCCTATAATTCACCCCTCCACTTT.

Concerning this clonotype: With the library built for alpha chains, this beta chain is off target and its frequency is not meaningful. CDR3 sequence (DNA): TGTGCCAGCAGTCGGGCGGGACTAGTATCAGATACGCAGTATTTT. Amino acid sequence: CASSRAGLVSDTQYF. The V and J genes are TRBV12-3 or TRBV12-4 and TRBJ2-3, with 8 bases identical to TRBD2. CDR3 length equals 15 residues. V lost 5 bases and J lost 4; bases outside the gene matches: 8.

This clonotype appeared many times. This beta chain turned up in a library designed for alpha chains; as an off-target read, its abundance says little. This chain connects TRBV2 to TRBJ2-2; 9 bases match TRBD2. Germline assignment: CDR1 SNHLY and CDR2 FYNNEI. With V trimmed by 6 bases and J by 8 bases, 7 bases remained unmatched. The CDR3 loop spans 14 amino acids. CDR3: CASSGTSNRGELFF. Here the CDR3 DNA reads TGTGCCAGCAGCGGGACTAGCAACAGAGGGGAGCTGTTTTTT.

This clonotype was seen many times. The size of this beta chain means little, since it is a stray read in a library made for alpha chains. CDR3 in amino acids: CASSGEARGDYGYTF. The CDR3 nucleotides read TGTGCCAGCAGCGGGGAGGCCCGGGGTGACTATGGCTACACCTTC. This chain uses TRBV5-6 with TRBJ1-2; D remains unclear. CDR3 size: 15 residues. Germline CDR1 and CDR2: SGHDT and YYEEEE. V was pared by 4 bases and J by 3 bases, with 16 bases between.